Listed below are T cell receptor beta chains from one sample, sequenced in a study of cytomegalovirus exposure and HLA in healthy donors. The data were produced by immunoSEQ multiplex PCR, yet TCRdb's version contains in-frame clones alone and is incomplete. Of about 130,000 clones in the sample, about 82% were seen once. The material sequenced was PBMCs. These receptors all stem from a boy between 10 and 17 years old in good health and CMV-seronegative. Each CDR3 is given with its conserved first and last residue. A D gene is named only where the DNA matches it firmly. Only some rows state a clone size, as once, few, many or a class for expanded clones.

v_gene	d_gene	j_gene	abundance	CDR3nt	CDR3aa
TRBV18	TRBD1	TRBJ1-5	.	TGTGCCAGCTCCCCCAGGGGGGCACGGGATCAGCCCCAGCATTTT	CASSPRGARDQPQHF
TRBV19	TRBD2	TRBJ2-1	.	TGTGCCAGTAGTATTCTGGGGGAGGGATACAATGAGCAGTTCTTC	CASSILGEGYNEQFF
TRBV30	.	TRBJ2-7	.	TGTGCCTGGAGGGACACGCGGGGACCCAACGAGCAGTACTTC	CAWRDTRGPNEQYF
TRBV6-1	.	TRBJ1-3	.	TGTGCCAGCAGTGAAGCACAGGGACCGGTTGGAAACACCATATATTTT	CASSEAQGPVGNTIYF
TRBV29-1	.	TRBJ1-2	.	TGCAGCGCCGAACTGGCAGGGGAAGGCTACACCTTC	CSAELAGEGYTF
TRBV30	.	TRBJ2-2	.	TGTGCCTGGAGCGCCCTGGAAAGGGGTACCGGGGAGCTGTTTTTT	CAWSALERGTGELFF
TRBV5-5	.	TRBJ1-5	few	TGTGCCAGCAGCTTAGACCTGGTGGGCAGACCCAATCAGCCCCAGCATTTT	CASSLDLVGRPNQPQHF
TRBV5-4	TRBD2	TRBJ2-1	.	TGTGCCAGCAGCTCGGCCCCTAGCGGGAGTCTCAACAATGAGCAGTTCTTC	CASSSAPSGSLNNEQFF
TRBV5-1	.	TRBJ2-1	few	TGCGCCAGCAGATATGACACCGAGGAGCAGTTCTTC	CASRYDTEEQFF
TRBV5-1	TRBD1	TRBJ1-1	few	TGCGCCAGCAGCGTGGGACAGGGAAACACTGAAGCTTTCTTT	CASSVGQGNTEAFF
TRBV6-5	TRBD1	TRBJ2-1	.	TGTGCCAGCAGACCCCAGGGGGCCCATGAGCAGTTCTTC	CASRPQGAHEQFF
TRBV19	TRBD1	TRBJ1-1	.	TGTGCCAGTAGTATCGACAGGGTGGTAGTGGGGAACACTGAAGCTTTCTTT	CASSIDRVVVGNTEAFF
TRBV4-3	.	TRBJ2-1	once	TGCGCCAGCAGCCAAGTCGTGAGCTCCTACAATGAGCAGTTCTTC	CASSQVVSSYNEQFF
TRBV25-1	.	TRBJ1-2	.	TGTGCCAGCAGCCGACGGGACACCCTCGATGGCTACACCTTC	CASSRRDTLDGYTF
TRBV7-6	.	TRBJ2-1	.	TGTGCCAGCAGCTCCGCCTGGGGGGACAATGAGCAGTTCTTC	CASSSAWGDNEQFF
TRBV30	TRBD1	TRBJ1-1	once	TGTGCCTGGACGCGCACAGGGGCCGGATTAGGGTACACTGAAGCTTTCTTT	CAWTRTGAGLGYTEAFF
TRBV7-2	TRBD2	TRBJ2-7	once	TGTGCCAGCAGCTCCAGCGGGAGCTCCTACGAGCAGTACTTC	CASSSSGSSYEQYF
TRBV7-9	TRBD2	TRBJ2-3	.	TGTGCCAGCAGTCGAAGGAGGGCTAGCGGGAGTCCTGATACGCAGTATTTT	CASSRRRASGSPDTQYF
TRBV18	TRBD1	TRBJ1-4	.	TGTGCCAGCTCACCCTTCCCGGGACAGGGAAATGAAAAACTGTTTTTT	CASSPFPGQGNEKLFF
TRBV6-6	TRBD2	TRBJ2-2	.	TGTGCCAGCCTGACTAGCGGGAGCCCCGGGGAGCTGTTTTTT	CASLTSGSPGELFF
TRBV27	TRBD2	TRBJ2-3	.	TGTGCCAGCAGTCAACCCCGGGCGGGAGCAACAGATACGCAGTATTTT	CASSQPRAGATDTQYF
TRBV5-1	.	TRBJ2-7	.	TGCGCCAGCAGCTTGGTGGCAGGTCCCGAGCAGTACTTC	CASSLVAGPEQYF
TRBV7-3	.	TRBJ2-3	.	TGTGCCAGCGGACCGGGATGGGACACAGATACGCAGTATTTT	CASGPGWDTDTQYF
TRBV9	TRBD2	TRBJ2-3	.	TGTGCCAGCATGGCGGGGGACTCCACAGATACGCAGTATTTT	CASMAGDSTDTQYF
TRBV19	TRBD1	TRBJ1-4	.	TGTGCCAGTAGTATAGCAGGGGGCCCTATTGAAAAACTGTTTTTT	CASSIAGGPIEKLFF
TRBV11-3	TRBD1	TRBJ1-4	.	TGTGCCAGCAGCTACCGCCACAGGGGGATTAGTGAAAAACTGTTTTTT	CASSYRHRGISEKLFF
TRBV30	TRBD1	TRBJ2-7	.	TGTGCCTGGAGTGGGTTCGGTGGGGCAGGGGGCGAGCAGTACTTC	CAWSGFGGAGGEQYF
TRBV2	TRBD1	TRBJ1-1	few	TGTGCCAGAGAGGGGAAAAGGACAGGGAGTTACACTGAAGCTTTCTTT	CAREGKRTGSYTEAFF
TRBV30	TRBD1	TRBJ1-2	once	TGTGCCTGGAGTGCCACAGGGGGCGATGGCTACACCTTC	CAWSATGGDGYTF
TRBV30	.	TRBJ2-2	once	TGTGCCTGGGCGGGGCGGCAGGCCGCGAACACCGGGGAGCTGTTTTTT	CAWAGRQAANTGELFF
TRBV4-1	.	TRBJ2-1	.	TGCGCCAGCAGCCAAGGCGGGGTCGAGCAGTTCTTC	CASSQGGVEQFF
TRBV25-1	.	TRBJ2-7	once	TGTGCCAGCAGTGAAACCCCTGAGAGCTCCTACGAGCAGTACTTC	CASSETPESSYEQYF
TRBV19	.	TRBJ2-7	once	TGTGCCAGTAGTATATTCACAGGGAGCTCCTACGAGCAGTACTTC	CASSIFTGSSYEQYF
TRBV7-2	.	TRBJ1-1	few	TGTGCCAGCAGCTTATCTGGGGGGGAGGGCACTGAAGCTTTCTTT	CASSLSGGEGTEAFF
TRBV27	.	TRBJ1-1	.	TGTGCCAGCAGTCCGCTCAGGGGTGACACTGAAGCTTTCTTT	CASSPLRGDTEAFF
TRBV7-8	.	TRBJ2-7	few	TGTGCCAGCAGCCTCATGTTCAGCTCCTACGAGCAGTACTTC	CASSLMFSSYEQYF
TRBV7-9	TRBD1	TRBJ1-5	.	TGTGCCAGCAGCTTGACAGGGGGGACCAATCAGCCCCAGCATTTT	CASSLTGGTNQPQHF
TRBV6-5	.	TRBJ2-1	.	TGTGCCAGCAGTTACTCTCAGGGGGAGGACAATGAGCAGTTCTTC	CASSYSQGEDNEQFF
TRBV4-3	TRBD1	TRBJ1-3	.	TGCGCCAGCAGCCAAGATCAGGGGGCTGGAAACACCATATATTTT	CASSQDQGAGNTIYF
TRBV7-8	TRBD1	TRBJ1-1	.	TGTGCCAGCAGCTTAAACAGGGGGAACACTGAAGCTTTCTTT	CASSLNRGNTEAFF
TRBV5-1	TRBD2	TRBJ2-3	.	TGCGCCAGCAGCTTGACGACTAGCGGGACCGCAGATACGCAGTATTTT	CASSLTTSGTADTQYF
TRBV27	.	TRBJ2-7	.	TGTGCCATCCACCCCAGGGCCCACGAGCAGTACTTC	CAIHPRAHEQYF
TRBV12-2	.	TRBJ1-1	.	TGTGCAAGTCGCTTCGAGGCTGGGTGGAGGATGAACACTGAAGCTTTCTTT	CASRFEAGWRMNTEAFF
TRBV4-3	TRBD1	TRBJ2-3	.	TGCGCCAGCAGCCAAAACGCCCCGGGACAGGGGGCGCATTATACGCAGTATTTT	CASSQNAPGQGAHYTQYF
TRBV27	.	TRBJ1-2	.	TGTGCCAGCAGTACCCGGGGAGTCGAGGGCTACACCTTC	CASSTRGVEGYTF
TRBV7-9	TRBD1	TRBJ1-1	.	TGTGCCAGCAGCACGACAGGGGGCACTGAAGCTTTCTTT	CASSTTGGTEAFF
TRBV15	TRBD1	TRBJ2-3	.	TGTGCCACCAGCAGATCCCATAGTTCGCAGGGGGCAGATACGCAGTATTTT	CATSRSHSSQGADTQYF
TRBV5-6	.	TRBJ1-3	few	TGTGCCAGCGGCATAACCTCTGGAAACACCATATATTTT	CASGITSGNTIYF
TRBV7-3	TRBD1	TRBJ1-2	.	TGTGCCAGCAGCTTAGAGGCAGGGACAGGGCTGCGGGATGGCTACACCTTC	CASSLEAGTGLRDGYTF
TRBV7-8	TRBD1	TRBJ2-2	few	TGTGCCAGCAGCTTAGATCGCAGGACAGGGGGCGGGGAGCTGTTTTTT	CASSLDRRTGGGELFF
TRBV30	.	TRBJ1-5	.	TGTGCCTGGGGGGACAAAAATAGCAATCAGCCCCAGCATTTT	CAWGDKNSNQPQHF
TRBV7-9	TRBD1	TRBJ2-3	.	TGTGCCAGCAGCTTAGCTCATACAGGGCAGGGGGCTAGTGCAGATACGCAGTATTTT	CASSLAHTGQGASADTQYF
TRBV7-2	TRBD1	TRBJ1-3	.	TGTGCCAGCAGCTGGGCAGGGACAGGTGGAAACACCATATATTTT	CASSWAGTGGNTIYF
TRBV7-2	TRBD2	TRBJ2-3	.	TGTGCCAGCAGCCCCCCTAGCGGGAGGGCAGATACGCAGTATTTT	CASSPPSGRADTQYF
TRBV9	.	TRBJ1-4	.	TGTGCCAGCAGCTCACTCAGGAGGGCAGGTGCTGCAACTAATGAAAAACTGTTTTTT	CASSSLRRAGAATNEKLFF
TRBV6-5	TRBD1	TRBJ2-7	.	TGTGCCAGCAGGACCTCCGGGACAGGCTCCTACGAGCAGTACTTC	CASRTSGTGSYEQYF
TRBV28	TRBD2	TRBJ2-7	.	TGTGCCAGCAGTTTAGTAGGGGCGGGAGGGCCCTACGAGCAGTACTTC	CASSLVGAGGPYEQYF
TRBV14	TRBD1	TRBJ2-3	.	TGTGCCAGCAGCCGGACTGACGGACAGGGGACAACAGATACGCAGTATTTT	CASSRTDGQGTTDTQYF
TRBV7-2	.	TRBJ2-3	.	TGTGCCAGCAGCTTAGATCGCCGGAGGGGAGATACGCAGTATTTT	CASSLDRRRGDTQYF
TRBV2	.	TRBJ1-1	few	TGTGCCAGCAGAATCAGGGTAGACACTGAAGCTTTCTTT	CASRIRVDTEAFF